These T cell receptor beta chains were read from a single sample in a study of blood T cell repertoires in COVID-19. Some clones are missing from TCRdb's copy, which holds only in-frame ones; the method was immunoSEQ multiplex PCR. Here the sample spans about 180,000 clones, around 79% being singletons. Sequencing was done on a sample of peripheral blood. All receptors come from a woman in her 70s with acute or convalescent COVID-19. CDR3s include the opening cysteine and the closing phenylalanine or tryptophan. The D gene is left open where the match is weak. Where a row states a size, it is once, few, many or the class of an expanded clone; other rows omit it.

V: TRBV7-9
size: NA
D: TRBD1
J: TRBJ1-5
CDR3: CASSLALGGENQPQHF
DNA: TGTGCCAGCAGCTTAGCGTTAGGGGGCGAGAATCAGCCCCAGCATTTT

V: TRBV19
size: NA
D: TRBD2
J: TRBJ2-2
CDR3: CAASSGFTGELFF
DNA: TGTGCCGCGTCTAGCGGATTCACCGGGGAGCTGTTTTTT

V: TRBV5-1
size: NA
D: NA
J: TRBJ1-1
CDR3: CASSLDTNTEAFF
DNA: TGCGCCAGCAGCTTAGACACGAACACTGAAGCTTTCTTT

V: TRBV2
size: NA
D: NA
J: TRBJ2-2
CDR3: CASRIETGSGGELFF
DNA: TGTGCCAGCAGAATAGAAACAGGGAGCGGCGGGGAGCTGTTTTTT

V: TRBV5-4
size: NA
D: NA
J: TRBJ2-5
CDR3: CASSLDSGETQYF
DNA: TGTGCCAGCAGCCTGGACAGTGGAGAGACCCAGTACTTC

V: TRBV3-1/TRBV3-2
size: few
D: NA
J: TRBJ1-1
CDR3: CASSRGHLNTEAFF
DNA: TGTGCCAGCAGCCGGGGACACTTGAACACTGAAGCTTTCTTT

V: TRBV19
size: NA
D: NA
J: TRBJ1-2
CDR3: CASSVRGSSGGYTF
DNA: TGTGCCAGTAGCGTAAGGGGCTCGTCCGGGGGCTACACCTTC

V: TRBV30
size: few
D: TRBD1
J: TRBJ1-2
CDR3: CALTGTGDGYTF
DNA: TGTGCCTTGACCGGGACAGGGGACGGCTACACCTTC

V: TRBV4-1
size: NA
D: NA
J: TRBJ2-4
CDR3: CASSQGLGQNIQYF
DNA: TGCGCCAGCAGCCAAGGACTTGGCCAAAACATTCAGTACTTC

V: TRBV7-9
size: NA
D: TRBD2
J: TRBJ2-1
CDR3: CASSPGLAMNEQFF
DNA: TGTGCCAGCAGCCCCGGACTAGCGATGAATGAGCAGTTCTTC

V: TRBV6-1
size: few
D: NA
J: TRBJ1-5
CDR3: CASSEAAGDQPQHF
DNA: TGTGCCAGCAGTGAAGCGGCCGGGGATCAGCCCCAGCATTTT

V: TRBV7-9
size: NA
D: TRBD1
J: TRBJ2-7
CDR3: CASSLTGSTYEQYF
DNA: TGTGCCAGCAGCTTGACAGGGAGTACCTACGAGCAGTACTTC

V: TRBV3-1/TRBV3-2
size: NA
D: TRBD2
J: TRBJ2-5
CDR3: CASSYSGYETQYF
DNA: TGTGCCAGCAGCTATAGCGGGTATGAGACCCAGTACTTC

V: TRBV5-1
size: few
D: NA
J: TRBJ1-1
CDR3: CASSLDTMNTEAFF
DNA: TGCGCCAGCAGCTTGGACACTATGAACACTGAAGCTTTCTTT

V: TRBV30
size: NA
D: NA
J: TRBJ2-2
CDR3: CAWSPGTPGELFF
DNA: TGTGCCTGGAGCCCAGGAACCCCCGGGGAGCTGTTTTTT

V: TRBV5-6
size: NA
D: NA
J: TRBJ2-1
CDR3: CASNKQGVSYNEQFF
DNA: TGTGCCAGCAATAAACAGGGCGTCTCCTACAATGAGCAGTTCTTC

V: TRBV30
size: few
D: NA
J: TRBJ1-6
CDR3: CAWSASGPGLGRSPLHF
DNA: TGTGCCTGGAGTGCTTCCGGCCCGGGACTAGGAAGATCACCCCTCCACTTT

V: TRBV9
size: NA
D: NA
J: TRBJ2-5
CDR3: CASSAQGLGWETQYF
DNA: TGTGCCAGCAGCGCACAGGGTTTGGGGTGGGAGACCCAGTACTTC

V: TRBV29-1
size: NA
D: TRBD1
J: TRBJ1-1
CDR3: CSVGTGNTEAFF
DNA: TGCAGCGTAGGGACAGGGAACACTGAAGCTTTCTTT

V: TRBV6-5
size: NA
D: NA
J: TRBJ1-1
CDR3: CASRQGHTEAFF
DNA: TGTGCCAGCAGACAGGGTCACACTGAAGCTTTCTTT

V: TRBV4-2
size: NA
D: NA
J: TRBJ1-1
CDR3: CASSQGFRGRGSMNTEAFF
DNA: TGTGCCAGCAGCCAAGGATTTCGCGGCAGGGGCTCTATGAACACTGAAGCTTTCTTT

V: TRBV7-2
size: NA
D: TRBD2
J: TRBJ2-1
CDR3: CASSFRVNGGSRNEQFF
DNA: TGTGCCAGCAGCTTCAGGGTTAACGGCGGGAGTAGAAATGAGCAGTTCTTC

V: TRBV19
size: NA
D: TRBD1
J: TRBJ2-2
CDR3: CASSIGTGGVMAGELFF
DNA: TGTGCCAGTAGTATAGGGACAGGGGGCGTTATGGCCGGGGAGCTGTTTTTT

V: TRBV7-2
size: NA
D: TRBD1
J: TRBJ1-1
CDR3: CASSRRQGATEAFF
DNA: TGTGCCAGCAGCCGGAGACAGGGCGCCACTGAAGCTTTCTTT

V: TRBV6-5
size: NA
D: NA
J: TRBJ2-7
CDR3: CASSSPTSSLREGQYF
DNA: TGTGCCAGCAGTTCGCCGACTAGTTCCCTCAGAGAAGGGCAGTACTTC